This T cell receptor beta chain is from a study of shared clonotypes between healthy human individuals (TCRdb year 2020). The study in broad terms: Three men and two women, aged 18 to 49 years, made up the cohort. Per donor, leukapheresis produced somewhere between about 0.9 and 9.5 billion PBMCs. For each donor, CD4 naive and CD4 memory were each run on three plates, CD8 naive on two plates, and CD8 memory on one plate. Libraries were prepared and TCR repertoires were sequenced by different laboratories using diverse techniques, in order to increase sequencing depth and limit assay-specific biases. To estimate repertoire size and how much clonotypes are shared between individuals, the study performed deep sequencing of blood TCR repertoires from about five healthy adults.

Reading from cysteine to phenylalanine, the CDR3 counts 16 amino acids. The entry retains the CDR3 DNA only, 48 bases that are in frame from base 1. CDR1 ENHRY and CDR2 SYGVKD were looked up in the germline V gene. V is clipped by 6 bases and J by 3 bases, and the sequence between their germline boundaries is 21 bases long. Using the deep immunoSEQ assay, TCR CDR3 regions were amplified from genomic DNA by multiplex PCR. Genomic DNA extracted from each cell subset was distributed evenly over all wells of several immunoSEQ 96-well plates, and each plate served as one replicate. For sorted subsets, approximately 0.2 ug of genomic DNA, equivalent to around 31,000 T cell genomes, went into each replicate PCR. The purified libraries were quantified using a Qubit 3.0 fluorometer, sized with a Bioanalyzer 2100, and then quantified again using the KAPA Library Quantification kit. Each immunoSEQ 96-well plate was sequenced on its own single-read 150-cycle Illumina NextSeq 550 flow cell. Under the source paper's analysis protocol: Because the immunoSEQ output held only junctional sequences and lacked quality scores, the filtering could not match the filtering applied to full-length reads. Sequences were annotated with PyIR, a Python wrapper for IgBLAST v1.9, using IMGT germline references to assign V/J genes and CDR3. Reads with weak V/J assignments (E-value above 1e-6), missing CDR3, stop codons, out-of-frame junctions, or ambiguous translated residues were removed. V3J clonotypes were defined by identical inferred V gene, J gene, and CDR3 amino acid sequence. Percentage overlap between repertoires was computed as shared unique clonotypes divided by the size of the smaller repertoire. Repertoire richness was assessed with RTK rarefaction, the Chao1 estimator, and Recon v2.1 estimates of unobserved clonotypes. Generation probabilities for all TCRbeta clonotypes obtained by the gDNA method from several donors were computed using OLGA. TCRdb took over this immuneACCESS table, retaining in-frame rearrangements with V and J assigned. Such tables are incomplete; in checked studies, under half of the missing clones stem from an unresolved V gene, and the remainder is unexplained. The V and J calls and clone size come from that table; D and trimming were worked out from the DNA. This sample lists around 2,000,000 clones; around 93% were detected once. 1.7% of the sample comes from the top ten.

What the study reported, not specific to this receptor: Even with the large sequencing depth, rarefaction of the sorted-subset datasets indicated that sequencing was incomplete. Sampling was limited to blood, and TCR repertoires in tissue likely differ from TCR repertoires in blood. Pairwise subsampling led to the expectation that sequencing depth would affect the degree of clonotype sharing among donors. Clonotypes shared by all four sorted-subset donors showed higher generation probabilities than non-shared clonotypes. The small number of donors limited the genetic and exposure-history diversity represented. Sharing across four donors was observed for about 5% of naive CD4, over 3% of naive CD8, 2% to 2.5% of memory CD4, and roughly 0.4% of memory CD8 clonotypes. Larger estimated clonotype richness was generally found for naive subsets than for memory subsets.

CD8 naive samples consisted of CD45RO-negative cells that were positively selected for CCR7, yielding a CD45RA+CCR7+ population without TemRA cells. The donors were healthy, HIV-negative adults who had no recently reported acute infections or vaccinations. Only Caucasian adults living in Nashville, Tennessee, USA were represented among the donors. Blood was obtained by leukapheresis, after which PBMCs were separated by Ficoll-Histopaque density gradient centrifugation and cryopreserved in liquid nitrogen vapor phase. Analytical flow cytometry was used to check the purity and quantity of every magnetically sorted T cell population. Genomic DNA was isolated from every sorted fraction and measured by UV absorbance on a Nanodrop 2000c. The sample holds one count of this clone. No antigen is known for it. No base quality information exists; no much larger clone differs at one position.

The sample comprised naive CD8+ T cells from PBMCs. The cell subset or site label here, explained by the study, means: CD45RA+CCR7+. The chain links TRBV10-3 with TRBJ2-7; the D gene identity is not certain. The receptor's source is a man aged 18 to 29 in good health. Some clones in this sample may be carry-over from other donors' samples. The CDR3 corresponds to CAISRVVGERFYEQYF. Here is the DNA: TGTGCCATCAGCCGCGTGGTAGGCGAGAGGTTCTACGAGCAGTACTTC.